This T cell receptor beta chain is drawn from a study of OX40 agonist ivuxolimab in advanced cancers. Study-level results: Part of the nonresponder group also had normalized T-cell clonal expansion that was low. Antigen targets of the expanded peripheral T cells went undetermined. Clones of CD4+ and CD8+ blood T cells grew by week 6 at doses of 0.1 to 3.0 mg/kg. Expanded clones were, on average, more numerous in CD8+ T cells than in CD4+.

Note on this clone: Its antigen is still unknown.

TCRdb's table, derived via immunoSEQ multiplex PCR, lists solely in-frame clones and lacks some. Among about 55,000 clones listed, approximately 80% were seen once. Per the germline V gene, CDR1 is MDHEN and CDR2 is SYDVKM. The CDR3 length is 11 residues. V shed 6 bases and J shed 5 bases, with 7 bases lying between them. The V and J genes are TRBV28 and TRBJ1-2; D not resolved. This clonotype was sampled from an adult with an advanced solid tumor such as melanoma, head and neck, liver or kidney cancer. The specimen comprised CD4+ or CD8+ T cells sorted from blood, sampled in a trial of the OX40 agonist ivuxolimab. CDR3 loop: CASRGIYGYTF. The CDR3 nucleotides are TGTGCCAGCAGGGGCATTTATGGCTACACCTTC.